This TCR beta chain was documented in a study of cytomegalovirus exposure and HLA in healthy donors. This clone came up a few times. As yet, its antigen is unknown. General study findings and limits: Immune exposure was documented only through CMV serostatus. An analysis done earlier found most TCR beta V segments productive about 90% or about 30% of the time. For TCR beta chains, V- and J-gene trimming was later linked to a missense DCLRE1C variant.

Trimming cost V 6 bases and J 1 base; bases outside gene matches: 5. Germline loops: CDR1 MNHEY, CDR2 SVGAGI. This CDR3 contains 15 residues. PCR amplification relied on 60 Vbeta primers (plus 13 Jbeta primers). Assay used: immunoSEQ multiplex PCR; TCRdb lists only in-frame clones, some missing. The data hold under 110,000 clones, with roughly 76% observed a single time. The sequence was collected from a woman in her forties or fifties in good health and CMV-seropositive. The specimen was PBMCs. The chain combines TRBV6-5 with TRBJ1-5; 8 bases align to TRBD1. In DNA, the CDR3 is TGTGCCAGCAGGGTCACAGGGGGAAGCAATCAGCCCCAGCATTTT. Encoded protein: CASRVTGGSNQPQHF.